Listed below are T cell receptor beta chains from one sample, sequenced in a study of CD8+CD57+ T cells in acquired aplastic anemia. TCRdb re-called the reads with MiXCR, one entry per CDR3 protein. The sample lists around 200,000 distinct CDR3 sequences, 63% occurring once. Input material: sorted CD4+, CD8+, or CD8+CD57+ T cells (not recorded which) from PBMCs. The receptors stem from a human donor with aplastic anemia. Each CDR3 is given with its conserved first and last residue. A D gene is named only where the DNA matches it firmly. Not all rows give a size; the values are once, few, many and, for expanded clones, a class.

>TRBV27|NA|TRBD1|TRBJ1-2
TGTGCCAGCGGTAAAGACAGGGGCGCTAACTATGGCTACACCTTC
CASGKDRGANYGYTF
>TRBV6-1|NA|NA|TRBJ2-7
TGTGCCAGCAGTGCCCCCACCTACGAGCAGTACTTC
CASSAPTYEQYF
>TRBV20-1|NA|TRBD2|TRBJ2-5
TGCAGTGCTCCTCTACTAGGGAGGGAAGAGACCCAGTACTTC
CSAPLLGREETQYF
>TRBV7-3|NA|NA|TRBJ1-1
TGTGCCAGCAGCTTAAGTTCGGACAAGAACACTGAAGCTTTCTTT
CASSLSSDKNTEAFF
>TRBV7-7|NA|NA|TRBJ2-1
TGTGCTAGCAGCCCACAACGGGGTCTCCGATACAATGAGCAGTTCTTC
CASSPQRGLRYNEQFF
>TRBV15|NA|NA|TRBJ1-2
TGTGCCACCAGCAGAGATCGGGGGACGGATTTTGGGGACGACTACACCTTC
CATSRDRGTDFGDDYTF
>TRBV27|many|NA|TRBJ2-7
TGTGCCAGCTCTGAGGGACCGTCCTACGAGCAGTACTTC
CASSEGPSYEQYF
>TRBV6-9|few|NA|TRBJ1-6
TGTGCTAGCAGTTACTCGAGGCAGGGAGAGGATTCACTCCTCCACTTT
CASSYSRQGEDSLLHF
>TRBV15|few|NA|TRBJ1-6
TGTGCCACCACTCTTTCCACGAATTCACCCCTCCACTTT
CATTLSTNSPLHF
>TRBV4-2|NA|NA|TRBJ1-2
TGTGCCAGCAGCCAAGCGACAGACAACTATGGCGACACCTTC
CASSQATDNYGDTF